This entry is about one TCR beta chain. This entry comes from a study of OX40 agonist ivuxolimab in advanced cancers. Libraries were prepared by immunoSEQ multiplex PCR; TCRdb keeps only in-frame clonotypes and omits some of them. The profile shows about 90,000 clones, about 87% of them singletons. The sample here was CD4+ or CD8+ T cells sorted from blood, taken in a trial of the OX40 agonist ivuxolimab. The clonotype comes from an adult with an advanced solid tumor such as melanoma, head and neck, liver or kidney cancer.

The CDR3 DNA sequence: TGTGCCAGCAGTTTGGGGTCCACTTACAATGAGCAGTTCTTC. It specifies CASSLGSTYNEQFF. The chain joins TRBV25-1 to TRBJ2-1, with no clear D. The CDR3 has 14 amino acids. The germline V and J ends were trimmed by 5 bases and 4 bases, with 12 bases remaining between them. The germline V gene has CDR1 MGHDK and CDR2 SYGVNS.